The present TCR beta chain was sequenced within a study of blood T cell repertoires in COVID-19. As for the study in general: COVID-19 samples collected from the United States, Italy and Spain covered acute and convalescent phases. PBMCs, B-cell-depleted T cells, or T cells provided the cDNA or gDNA that made up the material.

The repertoire was sequenced with immunoSEQ multiplex PCR; TCRdb's copy has only in-frame clones and lacks some. The sample lists around 70,000 clones, around nine tenths occurring once. The length of the CDR3 is 14 residues. V was clipped by 2 bases and J by 6 bases; unmatched bases: 6. Germline V gene sequence: CDR1 LGHNA, CDR2 YNFKEQ. The chain carries TRBV4-2 and TRBJ1-2; 7 bases match TRBD1. The sequenced material came from peripheral blood. The origin of this receptor is a human donor in a cohort sampled during active COVID-19. CDR3 coding DNA: TGTGCCAGCAGCCAAAACAGGGGCGTGGATGGCTACACCTTC. It yields the protein CASSQNRGVDGYTF.